Listed here are 7 T cell receptor beta chains from one sample, sequenced in a study of blood T cell repertoires in COVID-19. The table came from immunoSEQ multiplex PCR; TCRdb's copy has only in-frame clones and leaves some out. Of about 200,000 clones in the sample, 75% to 90% were seen once. The sequencing sample was made of peripheral blood. These receptors all stem from a man between 25 and 39 years old who had recovered from COVID-19.

The chain is built from TRBV29-1 and TRBJ1-2, with a weak D call TRBD1 (6 bases). Trimming removed 4 bases from V and 4 bases from J, with 16 bases in between. Germline assignment: CDR1 SQVTM and CDR2 ANQGSEA. The CDR3 spans 14 residues. The CDR3 nucleotides read TGCAGCGTTGCGGGTTTGGACAGCCCCTATGGCTACACCTTC. Translating it yields CSVAGLDSPYGYTF.

This clone was recorded a few times. This chain joins TRBV2 and TRBJ2-7, with a tentative D call TRBD1 (6 bases). CDR1 and CDR2 from the germline V gene are SNHLY and FYNNEI. Trimming took 1 base from V and 6 from J, leaving 13 bases between them. There are 14 residues in the CDR3. CDR3 in amino acids: CASSEVNRAGEQYF. CDR3 nucleotide sequence: TGTGCCAGCAGTGAAGTAAACAGGGCGGGCGAGCAGTACTTC.

V usage is TRBV9 and J usage is TRBJ1-1; 12 bases match TRBD1. This CDR3 is built from 14 residues. Germline lookup yields CDR1 SGDLS and CDR2 YYNGEE. Trimming cost V 7 bases and J 5 bases; bases outside gene matches: 6. CDR3 protein: CASGGTGGGTEAFF. The CDR3 nucleotides are TGTGCCAGCGGAGGGACAGGGGGCGGAACTGAAGCTTTCTTT. The full variable domain, its missing parts supplied by reference TRBV9 and TRBJ1-1, is DSGVTQTPKHLITATGQRVTLRCSPRSGDLSVYWYQQSLDQGLQFLIQYYNGEERAKGNILERFSAQQFPDLHSELNLSSLELGDSALYFCASGGTGGGTEAFFGQGTRLTVV.

The gene calls are TRBV7-2 and TRBJ1-1, with 9 positions matching TRBD1. After removal of 2 bases from V and 6 bases from J, the junction contained 4 bases not matched to a gene. Germline V CDR1 and CDR2: SGHTA, FQGNSA. The CDR3 runs 14 residues. The CDR3 protein is CASSLFRQGAEAFF. CDR3 coding DNA: TGTGCCAGCAGCTTATTCCGACAGGGGGCTGAAGCTTTCTTT. Drawing the rest from reference TRBV7-2 and TRBJ1-1, the complete variable domain is GAGVSQSPSNKVTEKGKDVELRCDPISGHTALYWYRQSLGQGLEFLIYFQGNSAPDKSGLPSDRFSAERTGGSVSTLTIQRTQQEDSAVYLCASSLFRQGAEAFFGQGTRLTVV.

This sequence joins TRBV27 and TRBJ1-1; D unresolved. Germline V CDR1 and CDR2: MNHEY, SMNVEV (reference sequence). V dropped 3 bases and J dropped 4 bases, with 9 bases sitting between them. The CDR3 spans 13 residues. The CDR3 nucleotides are TGTGCCAGCAGTTTTCGGCCGGGCACTGAAGCTTTCTTT. Amino acid sequence: CASSFRPGTEAFF.

J is TRBJ2-1 and V is TRBV27; D unclear. Trimming shortened V by 3 bases and J by 7 bases, and 7 bases separated the two germline ends. Looked up from germline, CDR1 is MNHEY and CDR2 is SMNVEV (reference sequence). CDR3 length: 12 residues. CDR3 region: CASSLRQNEQFF. The CDR3 DNA is TGTGCCAGCAGTTTGCGGCAAAATGAGCAGTTCTTC.

To note about this clone: A read error may account for a junction end that differs from germline. V gene TRBV7-2 combines with J gene TRBJ2-7, with 8 bases aligning to TRBD1. Germline V lookup: CDR1 SGHTA, CDR2 FQGNSA. The CDR3 totals 13 residues. In DNA form, the CDR3 reads TGTGCCAGCAGCTTAGGGCGGACAGGGAGGAGTTTCTTC. This translates into CASSLGRTGRSFF.